The 30 T cell receptor beta chains given below trace back to one sample, sequenced in a study of blood T cell repertoires in COVID-19. The protocol was immunoSEQ multiplex PCR, while the TCRdb copy is restricted to in-frame clones and leaves out a portion. The sample includes 65,000 or so clones, roughly 80% of them seen just once. Sequenced: peripheral blood. The receptor set was obtained from a human donor in a cohort sampled during active COVID-19.

This clone was counted a few times. J is TRBJ1-1 and V is TRBV7-9, with a weak D call TRBD1 (5 bases). The germline V and J ends were trimmed by 3 bases and 1 base, with 12 bases remaining between them. The CDR3 runs to 15 residues. Germline V lookup: CDR1 SEHNR, CDR2 FQNEAQ (reference sequence). The CDR3 region has the DNA TGTGCCAGCAGCTTCACGGGGGATAGGAACACTGAAGCTTTCTTT. Translated: CASSFTGDRNTEAFF.

CDR3 residues: CASRELVGTGELFF. The CDR3 coding sequence is TGTGCCAGCCGGGAACTAGTAGGGACCGGGGAGCTGTTTTTT. This chain links TRBV9 with TRBJ2-2; perhaps TRBD2 as D (5 bases). The CDR3 is 14 residues long. Trimming removed 7 bases from V and 5 bases from J, with 15 bases in between. From germline, CDR1 is SGDLS and CDR2 YYNGEE.

CDR3 in DNA: TGTGCCAGCAGCTTGCGGGCTTGGGCTTTCTTT. It codes for CASSLRAWAFF. The chain employs TRBV6-2 or TRBV6-3 and TRBJ1-1; D is ambiguous. V was cut by 6 bases and J by 11 bases, with 13 bases left in between. CDR1 is MNHEY, CDR2 SVGEGT, per germline. The length of the CDR3 is 11 residues.

This chain uses TRBV29-1 with TRBJ2-7; 7 bases align to TRBD2. There are 13 residues in the CDR3. V gave up 5 bases and J gave up 11 bases; unmatched junction bases: 15. Germline CDR1 reads SQVTM; CDR2 reads ANQGSEA. CDR3 sequence (DNA): TGCAGCGTTCTCCCCCGGGGAGGGACGGCGGAGTACTTC. It specifies CSVLPRGGTAEYF.

This chain joins TRBV11-2 and TRBJ1-1; D remains ambiguous. Germline-derived CDR1 and CDR2 are SGHAT and FQNNGV. The CDR3 runs 17 residues. Trimming cost V 4 bases and J 0 bases, with 18 bases left between them. The CDR3 region has the DNA TGTGCCAGCAGCTCCCACCGTAGGTTGGGAGTGAACACTGAAGCTTTCTTT. Its protein is CASSSHRRLGVNTEAFF.

This clone was seen only once. This rearrangement joins TRBV7-9 to TRBJ2-3; D is uncertain. Trimming removed 4 bases from V and 4 bases from J, with 18 bases in between. The CDR3 has 16 amino acids. Germline CDR1 reads SEHNR; CDR2 reads FQNEAQ (reference sequence). Written as DNA, the CDR3 is TGTGCCAGCAGCTCCCCCCCCCTAGAGATTGCAGATACGCAGTATTTT. This encodes CASSSPPLEIADTQYF.

As DNA, the CDR3 is TGCGCCAGCAGCCTCCCGACTGGTGTAGGTGTCTACAATGAGCAGTTCTTC. It encodes CASSLPTGVGVYNEQFF. This sequence joins TRBV4-1 and TRBJ2-1; D gene uncertain. V lost 4 bases to trimming and J lost 3 bases, with 19 bases between them. Germline CDR1 MGHRA, CDR2 YSYEKL. The CDR3 extends over 17 amino acids.

The V gene is TRBV5-1, the J gene TRBJ2-7, with D possibly matching TRBD1 (6 bases). V shed 5 bases and J shed 0 bases, with 12 bases lying between them. Germline CDR1 reads SGHRS; CDR2 reads YFSETQ. This CDR3 spans 14 amino acids. CDR3 DNA sequence: TGCGCCAGCAGAGGGGGACCGGGCTCCTACGAGCAGTACTTC. It yields the protein CASRGGPGSYEQYF.

The chain employs TRBV12-3 or TRBV12-4 and TRBJ1-5; no clear D. This CDR3 is built from 13 residues. The V end lost 6 bases, the J end lost 2 bases, and 8 bases lay between the germline ends. CDR3 in DNA: TGTGCCAGCAGGCTAGACGGCAATCAGCCCCAGCATTTT. Encoded protein: CASRLDGNQPQHF.

This CDR3 is CASSQISVATGELFF. CDR3 DNA: TGTGCCAGCAGCCAAATTAGCGTAGCGACCGGGGAGCTGTTTTTT. This chain connects TRBV7-3 to TRBJ2-2, with D maybe TRBD2 (5 bases). The CDR3 consists of 15 residues. Germline assignment: CDR1 SGHTA and CDR2 FQGTGA. V shed 5 bases and J shed 5 bases, with 15 bases lying between them.

The chain couples TRBV27 to TRBJ1-2; TRBD1 matches 8 bases. With V trimmed by 8 bases and J by 1 base, 6 bases remained unmatched. Germline CDR1 MNHEY, CDR2 SMNVEV (reference sequence). The CDR3 extends over 14 amino acids. The CDR3 sequence: CASGGQGDNYGYTF. Written as DNA, the CDR3 is TGTGCCAGCGGAGGACAGGGTGATAACTATGGCTACACCTTC.

The chain links TRBV11-2 to TRBJ2-3; D possibly corresponds to TRBD1 (5 bases). Trimming left V 6 bases short and J 0 bases short, with 13 bases between. There are 15 residues in the CDR3. CDR1 is SGHAT and CDR2 is FQNNGV in the germline V gene. The CDR3 DNA sequence: TGTGCCAGCAGTTATGGGGCGGCTAGCACAGATACGCAGTATTTT. Protein: CASSYGAASTDTQYF. The whole variable domain, remainder taken from reference TRBV11-2 and TRBJ2-3, is EAGVAQSPRYKIIEKRQSVAFWCNPISGHATLYWYQQILGQGPKLLIQFQNNGVVDDSQLPKDRFSAERLKGVDSTLKIQPAKLEDSAVYLCASSYGAASTDTQYFGPGTRLTVL.

The gene calls are TRBV6-5 and TRBJ2-7; maybe TRBD1 (6 bases). CDR3 length: 13 residues. Trimming removed 5 bases from V and 0 bases from J, with 8 bases in between. From germline, CDR1 is MNHEY and CDR2 SVGAGI. CDR3 in amino acids: CASSKQGSYEQYF. CDR3 nucleotides: TGTGCCAGCAGTAAACAGGGCTCCTACGAGCAGTACTTC.

The CDR3 spells CASSRDRADEKLFF. In DNA, the CDR3 is TGCGCCAGCAGTCGAGACAGGGCGGATGAAAAACTGTTTTTT. The V gene is TRBV5-1, the J gene TRBJ1-4, with TRBD1 matching 7 bases. V was clipped by 5 bases and J by 6 bases; unmatched bases: 7. Looked up from germline, CDR1 is SGHRS and CDR2 is YFSETQ. The CDR3 runs to 14 residues.

The V gene is TRBV24-1, the J gene TRBJ2-3, with D perhaps matching TRBD1 (6 bases). The CDR3 loop spans 15 amino acids. The germline CDR1 and CDR2 sequences are KGHDR and SFDVKD. V was clipped by 0 bases and J by 6 bases, with 12 bases between them. For the CDR3, the DNA is TGTGCCACCAGTGATTTGACAGGGTCGGTTGATACGCAGTATTTT. As protein: CATSDLTGSVDTQYF.

The gene calls are TRBV2 and TRBJ1-5; a possible D gene is TRBD1 (5 bases). This CDR3 is 14 amino acids long. V was pared by 6 bases and J by 3 bases, with 12 bases between. Germline V gives CDR1 SNHLY, CDR2 FYNNEI. CDR3 region: CASRQDSNNQPQHF. As DNA, the CDR3 is TGTGCCAGCAGGCAAGACAGTAACAATCAGCCCCAGCATTTT.

J is TRBJ2-2 and V is TRBV2; D remains unclear. V was shortened by 4 bases and J by 5 bases, with 8 bases between the two germline ends. The CDR3 is made up of 13 amino acids. Per germline, CDR1 SNHLY and CDR2 FYNNEI. CDR3: CASSGSRTGELFF. As DNA, the CDR3 is TGTGCCAGCAGTGGTTCGCGGACCGGGGAGCTGTTTTTT.

This chain connects TRBV2 to TRBJ2-3; maybe TRBD2 (5 bases). Germline lookup yields CDR1 SNHLY and CDR2 FYNNEI. The CDR3 has 14 residues. V shed 7 bases and J shed 2 bases, with 13 bases lying between them. The CDR3 here is CASTGPSSTDTQYF. The CDR3 DNA is TGTGCCAGCACCGGGCCTAGCTCCACAGATACGCAGTATTTT.

This chain joins TRBV29-1 and TRBJ1-1; D uncertain. Trimming shortened V by 6 bases and J by 11 bases, and 13 bases separated the two germline ends. CDR1 is SQVTM and CDR2 is ANQGSEA in the germline V gene. The CDR3 is made up of 10 amino acids. The DNA of the CDR3 is TGCAGCGTATCGGAGGGAACGGCTTTCTTT. Its translation: CSVSEGTAFF.

J is TRBJ2-1 and V is TRBV21-1; the DNA was not used to check the table's D call, TRBD2. TRBV21-1 is a documented pseudogene. The CDR3 spans 12 residues. The CDR3 DNA is TGTGCCAAGGGACTAGCCCGCCATGAGCAGTTCTTC. It encodes CAKGLARHEQFF.

Here the CDR3 reads CASSFVQGSNYEQYF. The CDR3 nucleotides read TGTGCCAGCAGCTTTGTACAGGGCAGCAATTACGAGCAGTACTTC. The rearrangement joins TRBV12-1 to TRBJ2-7; the tabulated D call, TRBD1, remains unverified against the DNA. TRBV12-1 constitutes a pseudogene. The CDR3 runs to 15 residues.

The DNA for the CDR3 is TGTGCCAGCAGCTTATTAGCCCCCTACGAGCAGTACTTC. This translates into CASSLLAPYEQYF. The gene calls are TRBV7-2 and TRBJ2-7, with D hard to call. This CDR3 has 13 residues. V lost 2 bases and J 2 bases, leaving 7 bases between the germline ends. Germline V gene lookup returns CDR1 SGHTA and CDR2 FQGNSA.

The CDR3 region has the DNA TGTGCCAGCAGCCCTATAGGGGGCTCTGGGGCCAACGTCCTGACTTTC. Its translation: CASSPIGGSGANVLTF. This rearrangement joins TRBV7-6 to TRBJ2-6; TRBD1 is a possible D gene (6 bases). Trimming pared 5 bases from V and 0 bases from J, leaving 11 bases between. Germline lookup yields CDR1 SGHVS and CDR2 FNYEAQ. The CDR3 has 16 residues.

V is TRBV5-1 and J is TRBJ2-7; 9 bases match TRBD1. The CDR3 is made up of 14 amino acids. V trimming: 4 bases; J trimming: 2 bases; junction bases outside the gene matches: 4. Germline V gives CDR1 SGHRS, CDR2 YFSETQ. CDR3 coding DNA: TGCGCCAGCAGCCGGGACAGGGCAACCTACGAGCAGTACTTC. Its protein product is CASSRDRATYEQYF.

J is TRBJ1-1 and V is TRBV12-3 or TRBV12-4; 8 bases match TRBD1. This CDR3 is 13 amino acids long. V was pared by 3 bases and J by 3 bases, with 0 bases of the junction left unmatched. CDR3 nucleotide sequence: TGTGCCAGCAGTTTGGACAGGGACACTGAAGCTTTCTTT. Its protein product is CASSLDRDTEAFF.

V and J are TRBV24-1 and TRBJ1-1; possibly TRBD1 for D (6 bases). V was pared by 3 bases and J by 4 bases, with 14 bases between. In germline, CDR1 is KGHDR, CDR2 SFDVKD. This CDR3 contains 15 residues. The CDR3 DNA is TGTGCCACCAGTGATCCACAAACAGGGTCCACTGAAGCTTTCTTT. Amino acids: CATSDPQTGSTEAFF.

A word on this clone: The junction does not match germline at one end; this may be a read error. This chain connects TRBV5-1 to TRBJ2-7; tentative D call: TRBD2 (5 bases). The CDR3 runs to 14 residues. Germline V CDR1 and CDR2: SGHRS, YFSETQ. The CDR3 reads CASRLVASPYEQYF. CDR3 DNA: TGCGCCAGCAGGTTGGTGGCTAGCCCCTACGAGCAGTACTTC. Looking up the rest from reference TRBV5-1 and TRBJ2-7 gives the full variable domain: KAGVTQTPRYLIKTRGQQVTLSCSPISGHRSVSWYQQTPGQGLQFLFEYFSETQRNKGNFPGRFSGRQFSNSRSEMNVSTLELGDSALYLCASRLVASPYEQYFGPGTRLTVT.

The chain employs TRBV18 and TRBJ1-6; no clear D gene. The CDR3 sequence is 14 residues long. Trimming took 4 bases from V and 4 from J, leaving 8 bases between them. CDR1 KGHSH and CDR2 LQKENI come from the germline V gene. The CDR3 loop reads CASSHSGYNSPLHF. The CDR3 nucleotides are TGTGCCAGCTCACATTCAGGATATAATTCACCCCTCCACTTT.

The rearrangement uses TRBV12-3 or TRBV12-4 and TRBJ2-7, with 7 bases matching TRBD1. CDR3 length equals 12 residues. The J segment lost 6 bases and the V segment lost 1 base, leaving 0 bases of the junction unmatched. CDR3 sequence: CASSLGTGEQYF. Here the CDR3 DNA reads TGTGCCAGCAGTTTAGGGACAGGCGAGCAGTACTTC.

The rearrangement joins TRBV18 to TRBJ2-2; D may be TRBD1 (5 bases). Trimming removed 6 bases at V and 0 bases at J, with 14 bases between. Per germline, CDR1 KGHSH and CDR2 LQKENI. The CDR3 totals 16 residues. The CDR3: CASSRTKGTNTGELFF. The CDR3 nucleotides are TGTGCCAGCTCCCGGACAAAGGGAACGAACACCGGGGAGCTGTTTTTT.